The entry below gives a single T cell receptor (beta chain) sequence along with its context. What it binds is unknown. The study enrolled healthy HIV-negative adults without recent acute infections or vaccinations as donors. The sample originates from a study of shared clonotypes between healthy human individuals. Whole-study findings and limits: Investigators collected only blood, and repertoires in tissues likely differ. Limited genetic and exposure-history diversity came from having few donors.

CDR1 and CDR2 from the germline V gene are MDHEN and SYDVKM. The CDR3 has 14 residues. The V end lost 7 bases, the J end lost 7 bases, and 16 bases lay between the germline ends. Unsorted PBMC DNA was sequenced on ten immunoSEQ deep assay plates. Data came from immunoSEQ multiplex PCR; TCRdb stores just in-frame clones and leaves some out. Among 400,000 to 600,000 clones listed, almost 80% were seen once. The TCR was taken from a woman aged 40 to 50 in good health. Some clones in this sample may be carry-over from other donors' samples. The sequenced sample consisted of PBMCs. The gene calls are TRBV28 and TRBJ1-4, with D uncertain. The CDR3 spells CASTPGRFPEKLFF. The CDR3 coding sequence is TGTGCCAGCACCCCGGGGAGGTTCCCTGAAAAACTGTTTTTT.